These 28 T cell receptor beta chains share one sample of origin, sequenced in a study of Graves' ophthalmopathy and Graves' hyperthyroidism. Amplification of TCR beta CDR3 regions used RNA transcripts. In the first round, RT-PCR was carried out with HTBI primers, and a multiplex PCR formed the second round. TCRdb used MiXCR to reprocess the multiplex PCR reads, holding one entry per CDR3 protein. The sample lists about 1.1 million distinct CDR3 sequences, less than 45% occurring once. Sequencing used peripheral blood or thyroid tissue (not recorded which). The receptors shown here come from an adult man with Graves' hyperthyroidism.

This clonotype was recorded at least ten times. The genes are TRBV20-1 and TRBJ1-2, with 9 bases lining up with TRBD1. CDR1 DFQATT and CDR2 SNEGSKA come from the germline V gene (reference sequence). The ends lost 4 bases at V and 3 bases at J; junction bases unmatched: 12. This CDR3 spans 16 amino acids. CDR3 residues: CSATPPTGGMYYGYTF. For the CDR3, the DNA is TGCAGTGCTACCCCTCCGACAGGGGGAATGTACTATGGCTACACCTTC.

To note about this clonotype: Being one base from a much bigger clone, this may be a read error. This chain uses TRBV5-1 with TRBJ1-1; 11 positions agree with TRBD1. The CDR3 is 15 amino acids. In germline, CDR1 is SGHRS, CDR2 YFSETQ. With 3 bases clipped from V and 5 bases from J, the junction kept 6 bases outside the gene matches. The CDR3 spells CASSCGQGASTEAFF. Written as DNA, the CDR3 is TGCGCCAGCAGCTGTGGACAGGGGGCAAGTACTGAAGCTTTCTTT.

The sample holds a few counts of this clonotype. The V gene is TRBV10-2, the J gene TRBJ2-5, with 7 bases identical to TRBD1. This CDR3 has 15 residues. CDR1 and CDR2 (germline): WSHSY, SAAADI. J gave up 0 bases and V 6 bases, and 7 bases lay outside the gene matches. The CDR3, as DNA: TGCGCCAGCAGAGACAGGGCATCGTACCAAGAGACCCAGTACTTC. Protein: CASRDRASYQETQYF.

The V and J genes are TRBV5-5 and TRBJ2-7; TRBD1 might be the D (5 bases). The CDR3 loop spans 15 amino acids. Per the germline V gene, CDR1 is SGHKS and CDR2 is YYEKEE (reference sequence). V lost 4 bases, J lost 0 bases, and 14 bases lay in between. The CDR3 region is CASSQETGISYEQYF. In nucleotides, the CDR3 is TGTGCCAGCAGCCAAGAAACAGGAATCTCCTACGAGCAGTACTTC.

The chain uses TRBV11-2 and TRBJ2-5; TRBD2 aligns across 10 bases. CDR3 length: 15 amino acids. The V gene's germline CDR1 is SGHAT and CDR2 FQNNGV. After removal of 5 bases from V and 5 bases from J, the junction contained 8 bases not matched to a gene. The CDR3 protein is CASSAILAGAETQYF. The CDR3 DNA reads TGTGCCAGCAGCGCGATCCTAGCGGGAGCGGAGACCCAGTACTTC.

This chain uses TRBV7-2 with TRBJ1-5; TRBD1 aligns across 9 bases. There are 16 residues in the CDR3. In germline, CDR1 is SGHTA, CDR2 FQGNSA. V was clipped by 3 bases and J by 9 bases; unmatched bases: 12. The CDR3: CASSLVGQGPGWPQHF. Here the CDR3 DNA reads TGTGCCAGCAGCTTGGTAGGACAGGGGCCTGGATGGCCCCAGCATTTT.

This clonotype was seen only a few times. A read error may account for a junction end that differs from germline. The rearrangement joins TRBV7-9 to TRBJ1-1; no firm D call. The CDR3 extends over 14 amino acids. In germline, CDR1 is SEHNR, CDR2 FQNEAQ (reference sequence). The CDR3: CASSQAEKNTEAFF. The DNA of the CDR3 is TGCGCCAGCAGCCAAGCAGAGAAGAACACTGAAGCTTTCTTT.

Concerning this clonotype itself: This may stem from a read error, because a much larger clone lies one nucleotide away. J is TRBJ2-7 and V is TRBV7-9; 7 bases are a match to TRBD1. CDR1 and CDR2 (germline): SEHNR, FQNEAQ (reference sequence). The CDR3 runs 17 residues. CDR3 loop: CVSSLDPLQDRSYEQYF. The CDR3 DNA reads as TGTGTCAGCAGCTTAGATCCCCTACAGGACAGGTCCTACGAGCAGTACTTC.

Points on this clonotype: An end of the junction does not agree with germline; a read error may underlie this. The genes are TRBV7-9 and TRBJ2-2, with 8 bases matching TRBD1. The CDR3 runs 15 residues. From germline, CDR1 is SEHNR and CDR2 FQNEAQ (reference sequence). CDR3 DNA: TGCGCCAGCAGCCACGGGACAGGGAACACCGGGGAGCTGTTTTTT. Translated: CASSHGTGNTGELFF.

This clonotype was recorded once. A much larger clone lies a single base off, so this may be a read error. The chain uses TRBV19 and TRBJ1-1; D gene unclear. V was clipped by 3 bases and J by 6 bases, with 14 bases between them. The germline CDR1 and CDR2 sequences are LNHDA and SQIVND (reference sequence). This CDR3 is 14 amino acids long. CDR3 amino acids: CASSMAGSGAEAFF. The CDR3 DNA sequence: TGTGCCAGTAGTATGGCGGGGAGTGGCGCTGAAGCTTTCTTT.

The chain employs TRBV10-3 and TRBJ1-2; D gene uncertain. The V gene lost 10 bases and the J gene lost 2 bases, with 14 bases spanning the gap. The CDR3 length is 13 residues. The germline CDR1 and CDR2 sequences are ENHRY and SYGVKD. CDR3 sequence reads: CASRHPVNYGYTF. CDR3 DNA: TGTGCCAGCAGACATCCAGTAAACTATGGCTACACCTTC.

CDR3 in DNA: TGTGCCAGCAGCCGGGCCGGTGGGTACGAGCAGTACTTC. Translated: CASSRAGGYEQYF. This chain links TRBV5-5 with TRBJ2-7; D is ambiguous. The CDR3 is 13 amino acids. V lost 4 bases, J lost 4 bases, and 12 bases lay in between. Germline CDR1 and CDR2: SGHKS and YYEKEE (reference sequence).

This clonotype was counted between two and nine times. The chain has TRBV7-9 and TRBJ2-7; 7 bases agree with TRBD2. Germline CDR1 is SEHNR and CDR2 is FQNEAQ (reference sequence). The length of the CDR3 is 16 residues. V trimming: 2 bases; J trimming: 4 bases; junction bases outside the gene matches: 11. The CDR3 nucleotides read TGTGCCAGCAGCTTAATGACAGCGGGGTCACTTTACGAGCAGTACTTC. Its translation is CASSLMTAGSLYEQYF.

Points on this clonotype: This may be a read error, as it is one base from a much larger clone. DNA of the CDR3: TGCGCCAGCAGTGAGTCGACTTCAGGGGCCGGCAATCAGCCCCAGCATTTT. Translating gives CASSESTSGAGNQPQHF. The chain has TRBV10-2 and TRBJ1-5; tentative D call: TRBD1 (6 bases). CDR1 is WSHSY, CDR2 SAAADI, per germline. V lost 0 bases, J lost 2 bases, and 14 bases lay in between. The CDR3 is 17 amino acids.

J is TRBJ1-2 and V is TRBV2; unclear D gene. V lost 6 bases, J lost 7 bases, and 21 bases lay in between. Germline loops: CDR1 SNHLY, CDR2 FYNNEI. The CDR3 is 15 residues long. This chain's CDR3 is CASSVVGPAPLGYTF. The CDR3 nucleotides read TGTGCCAGCAGCGTTGTAGGGCCTGCCCCCCTTGGCTACACCTTC.

The CDR3 sequence: CASSSQSGGIGANVLTF. The CDR3 coding sequence is TGCGCCAGCAGCTCCCAAAGTGGGGGGATCGGGGCCAACGTCCTGACTTTC. The chain recombines TRBV5-1 with TRBJ2-6; a weak D match, TRBD2 (6 bases). This CDR3 is 17 amino acids long. Looked up from germline, CDR1 is SGHRS and CDR2 is YFSETQ. V was pared by 3 bases and J by 4 bases, with 17 bases between.

This clonotype was recorded at least ten times. This chain joins TRBV7-9 and TRBJ2-7; D is ambiguous. The germline V gene has CDR1 SEHNR and CDR2 FQNEAQ (reference sequence). The CDR3 contains 13 residues. The V and J ends lost 2 bases and 0 bases respectively, with 5 bases between them. The CDR3 DNA follows: TGTGCCAGCAGCTTATCTCCCTCCTACGAGCAGTACTTC. Translating it yields CASSLSPSYEQYF.

This clonotype was counted many times. The chain couples TRBV20-1 to TRBJ1-5; D is undetermined. CDR1 DFQATT and CDR2 SNEGSKA come from the germline V gene (reference sequence). The CDR3 length is 14 residues. The V end lost 3 bases, the J end lost 6 bases, and 15 bases lay between the germline ends. DNA of the CDR3: TGCAGTGCTAGTTCCGGGTTGGTAAGTCAGCCCCAGCATTTT. Encoded protein: CSASSGLVSQPQHF.

Concerning this clonotype itself: This could be a read error, since a much larger clone is one nucleotide away. Likely a read error: the CDR3 ends without its conserved phenylalanine or tryptophan. The CDR3 is CASSLSSGRADEQYS. The CDR3 DNA sequence: TGTGCCAGCAGCTTGTCTAGCGGGAGGGCCGACGAGCAGTACTCC. V gene TRBV7-9 combines with J gene TRBJ2-7, with 12 positions matching TRBD2. The CDR3 extends over 15 amino acids. The V and J ends lost 3 bases and 5 bases, in that order; junction bases with no gene match: 5. The germline V gene has CDR1 SEHNR and CDR2 FQNEAQ (reference sequence).

This clonotype was recorded a few times. A read error may be the cause here, since a much bigger clone is one base away. The chain couples TRBV29-1 to TRBJ1-5, with 8 bases aligning to TRBD1. This CDR3 spans 16 amino acids. Germline V lookup: CDR1 SQVTM, CDR2 ANQGSEA. V trimming: 8 bases; J trimming: 0 bases; junction bases outside the gene matches: 12. The CDR3 nucleotides read TGCAGCATATCCGGGACAGGTTCTTCTAGCAATCAGCCCCAGCATTTT. It is translated as CSISGTGSSSNQPQHF.

The table lists this clonotype with many counts. The chain joins TRBV19 to TRBJ1-5; 7 bases agree with TRBD1. V gave up 7 bases and J gave up 2 bases; unmatched junction bases: 8. The germline V gene encodes CDR1 LNHDA and CDR2 SQIVND (reference sequence). This CDR3 region has 15 residues. CDR3 sequence reads: CASTTPGTGNQPQHF. The CDR3 coding sequence is TGTGCCAGTACAACCCCCGGGACAGGCAATCAGCCCCAGCATTTT. Looking up the rest from reference TRBV19 and TRBJ1-5 gives the full variable domain: DGGITQSPKYLFRKEGQNVTLSCEQNLNHDAMYWYRQDPGQGLRLIYYSQIVNDFQKGDIAEGYSVSREKKESFPLTVTSAQKNPTAFYLCASTTPGTGNQPQHFGDGTRLSIL.

There are a few counts of this clonotype. This rearrangement joins TRBV5-6 to TRBJ1-5; D call uncertain. The CDR3 spans 17 residues. Trimming cost V 4 bases and J 5 bases, with 22 bases left between them. Germline-derived CDR1 and CDR2 are SGHDT and YYEEEE. CDR3 DNA sequence: TGTGCCAGCAGCCCCCTCCTATTTAGTAAACCTTATCAGCCCCAGCATTTT. This translates into CASSPLLFSKPYQPQHF.

This clonotype was seen repeatedly, ten times or more. The chain carries TRBV10-3 and TRBJ1-4, with a possible D match to TRBD1 (5 bases). The CDR3 covers 16 residues. The germline V and J ends were trimmed by 0 bases and 2 bases, with 10 bases remaining between them. Germline values: CDR1 ENHRY, CDR2 SYGVKD. The CDR3 protein is CAISESTPGTNEKLFF. CDR3 DNA: TGTGCCATCAGTGAGTCGACACCAGGGACTAATGAAAAACTGTTTTTT.

This clonotype has a handful of counts. The rearrangement links TRBV4-1 to TRBJ2-7; TRBD1 aligns across 7 bases. Trimming cost V 2 bases and J 0 bases; bases outside gene matches: 4. The CDR3 has 15 amino acids. Germline CDR1 and CDR2: MGHRA and YSYEKL. The CDR3 DNA is TGCGCCAGCAGCCAATCCGGACAGGTCTCCTACGAGCAGTACTTC. This gives the protein CASSQSGQVSYEQYF.

In this sample, this clonotype turned up a few times. The chain uses TRBV6-2 or TRBV6-3 and TRBJ1-5, with TRBD1 matching over 9 bases. The CDR3 consists of 14 residues. CDR1 and CDR2 from the germline V gene are MNHEY and SVGEGT. The ends lost 2 bases at V and 16 bases at J; junction bases unmatched: 12. CDR3 in amino acids: CASSYTTGTGKTHF. As DNA, the CDR3 is TGTGCCAGCAGTTACACAACCGGGACAGGGAAAACACATTTT.

This clonotype has at least ten counts. V is TRBV24-1 and J is TRBJ1-4; TRBD1 might be the D (5 bases). Per the germline V gene, CDR1 is KGHDR and CDR2 is SFDVKD. Trimming left V 4 bases short and J 8 bases short, with 16 bases between. The CDR3 covers 15 residues. The chain's CDR3 is CATSEGPPPGEKLFF. The CDR3 DNA reads as TGTGCCACCAGTGAGGGGCCGCCCCCGGGGGAAAAACTGTTTTTT.

This clonotype was seen many times. The rearrangement joins TRBV2 to TRBJ2-5, with no clear D. This CDR3 has 13 amino acids. The V and J ends lost 7 bases and 1 base respectively, with 10 bases between them. CDR1 is SNHLY and CDR2 is FYNNEI in the germline V gene. The CDR3 coding sequence is TGTGCCAGCATAGGTCGGTTCCAAGAGACCCAGTACTTC. Translation: CASIGRFQETQYF. The whole variable domain, remainder taken from reference TRBV2 and TRBJ2-5, is EPEVTQTPSHQVTQMGQEVILRCVPISNHLYFYWYRQILGQKVEFLVSFYNNEISEKSEIFDDQFSVERPDGSNFTLKIRSTKLEDSAMYFCASIGRFQETQYFGPGTRLLVL.

This clonotype was observed at least ten times. The V gene is TRBV29-1, the J gene TRBJ2-7, with 8 bases lining up with TRBD1. This CDR3 is 12 amino acids long. Per germline, CDR1 SQVTM and CDR2 ANQGSEA. Trimming took 8 bases from V and 6 from J; bases not matched to a gene: 9. The CDR3 sequence: CSFARTGSEQYF. The CDR3 bases are TGCAGCTTTGCTCGGACAGGGAGCGAGCAGTACTTC.